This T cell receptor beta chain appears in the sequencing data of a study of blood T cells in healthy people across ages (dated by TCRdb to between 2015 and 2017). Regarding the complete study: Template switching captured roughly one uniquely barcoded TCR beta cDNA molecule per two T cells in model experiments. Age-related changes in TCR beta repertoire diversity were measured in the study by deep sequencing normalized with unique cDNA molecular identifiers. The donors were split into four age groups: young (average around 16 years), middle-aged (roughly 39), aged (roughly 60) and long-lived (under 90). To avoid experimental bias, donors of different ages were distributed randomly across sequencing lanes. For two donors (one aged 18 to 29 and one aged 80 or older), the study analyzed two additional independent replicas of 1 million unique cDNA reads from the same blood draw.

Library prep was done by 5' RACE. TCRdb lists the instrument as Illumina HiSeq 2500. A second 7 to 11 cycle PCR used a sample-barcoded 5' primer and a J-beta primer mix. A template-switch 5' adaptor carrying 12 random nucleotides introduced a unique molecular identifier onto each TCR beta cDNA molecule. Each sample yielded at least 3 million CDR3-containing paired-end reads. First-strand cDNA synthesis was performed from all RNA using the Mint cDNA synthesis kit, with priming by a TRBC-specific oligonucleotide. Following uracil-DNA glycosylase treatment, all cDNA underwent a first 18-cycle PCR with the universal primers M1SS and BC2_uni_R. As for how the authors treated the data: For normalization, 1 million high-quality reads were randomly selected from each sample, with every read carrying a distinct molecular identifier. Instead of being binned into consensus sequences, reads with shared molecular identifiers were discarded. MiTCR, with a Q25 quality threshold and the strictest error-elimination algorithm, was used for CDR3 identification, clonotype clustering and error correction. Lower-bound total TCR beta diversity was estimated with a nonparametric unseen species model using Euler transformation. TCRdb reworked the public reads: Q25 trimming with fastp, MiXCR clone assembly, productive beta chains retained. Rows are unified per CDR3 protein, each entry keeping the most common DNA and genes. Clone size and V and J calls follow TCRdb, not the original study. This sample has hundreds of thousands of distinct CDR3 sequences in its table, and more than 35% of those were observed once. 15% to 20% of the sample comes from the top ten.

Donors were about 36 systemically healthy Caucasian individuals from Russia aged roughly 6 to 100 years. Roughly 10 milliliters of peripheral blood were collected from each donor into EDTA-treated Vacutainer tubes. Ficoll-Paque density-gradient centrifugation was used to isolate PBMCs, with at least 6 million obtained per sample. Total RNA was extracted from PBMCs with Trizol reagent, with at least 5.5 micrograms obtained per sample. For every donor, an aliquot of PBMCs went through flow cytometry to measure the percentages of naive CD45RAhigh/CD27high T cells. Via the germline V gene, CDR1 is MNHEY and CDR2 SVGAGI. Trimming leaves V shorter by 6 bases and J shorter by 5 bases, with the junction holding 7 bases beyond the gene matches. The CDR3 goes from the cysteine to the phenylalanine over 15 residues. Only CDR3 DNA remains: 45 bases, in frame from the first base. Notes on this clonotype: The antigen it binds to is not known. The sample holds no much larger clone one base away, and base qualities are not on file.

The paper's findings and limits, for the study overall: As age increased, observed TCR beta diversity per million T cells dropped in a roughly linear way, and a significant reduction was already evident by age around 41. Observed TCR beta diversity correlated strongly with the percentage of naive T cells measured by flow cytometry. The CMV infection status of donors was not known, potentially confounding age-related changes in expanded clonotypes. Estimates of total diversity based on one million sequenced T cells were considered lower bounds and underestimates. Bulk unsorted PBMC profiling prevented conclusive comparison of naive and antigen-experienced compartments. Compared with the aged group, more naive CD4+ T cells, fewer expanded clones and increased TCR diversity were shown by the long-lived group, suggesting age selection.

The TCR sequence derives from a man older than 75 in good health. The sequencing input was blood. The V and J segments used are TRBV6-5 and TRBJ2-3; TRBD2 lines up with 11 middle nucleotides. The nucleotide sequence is TGTGCCAGCAGCAAACTAGCGGGAGTTGGAGATACGCAGTATTTT. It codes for CASSKLAGVGDTQYF.